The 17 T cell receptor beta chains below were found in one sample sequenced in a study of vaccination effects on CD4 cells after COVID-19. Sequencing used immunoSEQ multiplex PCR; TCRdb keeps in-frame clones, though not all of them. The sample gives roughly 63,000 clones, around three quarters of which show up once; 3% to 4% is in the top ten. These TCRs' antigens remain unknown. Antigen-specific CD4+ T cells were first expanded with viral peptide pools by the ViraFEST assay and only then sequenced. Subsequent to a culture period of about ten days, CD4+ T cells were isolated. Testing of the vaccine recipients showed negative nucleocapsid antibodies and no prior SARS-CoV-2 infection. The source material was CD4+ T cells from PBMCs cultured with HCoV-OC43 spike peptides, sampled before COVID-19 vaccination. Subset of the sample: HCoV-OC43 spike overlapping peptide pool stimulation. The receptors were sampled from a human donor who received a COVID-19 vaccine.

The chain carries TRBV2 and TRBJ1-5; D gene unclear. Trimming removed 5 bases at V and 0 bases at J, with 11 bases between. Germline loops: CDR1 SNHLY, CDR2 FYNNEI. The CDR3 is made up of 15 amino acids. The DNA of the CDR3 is TGTGCCAGCAGTAGTCTTCAGCTTAGCAATCAGCCCCAGCATTTT. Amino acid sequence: CASSSLQLSNQPQHF.

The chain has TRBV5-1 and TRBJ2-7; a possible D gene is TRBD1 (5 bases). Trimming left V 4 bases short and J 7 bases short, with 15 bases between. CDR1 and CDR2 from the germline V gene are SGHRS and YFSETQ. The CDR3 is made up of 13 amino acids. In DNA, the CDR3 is TGCGCCAGCAGCGCCACAGGCTCTAGGGAGCAGTACGTC. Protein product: CASSATGSREQYV.

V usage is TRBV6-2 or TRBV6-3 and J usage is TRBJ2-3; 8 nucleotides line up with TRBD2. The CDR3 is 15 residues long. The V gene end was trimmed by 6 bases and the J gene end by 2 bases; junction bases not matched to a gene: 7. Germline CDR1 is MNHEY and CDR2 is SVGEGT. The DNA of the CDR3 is TGTGCCAGCAGCCCAATAGCGGGGCTCACAGATACGCAGTATTTT. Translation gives CASSPIAGLTDTQYF.

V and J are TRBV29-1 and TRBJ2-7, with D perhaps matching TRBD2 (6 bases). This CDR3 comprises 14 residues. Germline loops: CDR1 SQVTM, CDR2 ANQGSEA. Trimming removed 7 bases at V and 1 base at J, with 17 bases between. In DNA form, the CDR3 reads TGCAGCGCCCCCGGGACTCCTTTTTCCTACGAGCAGTACGTC. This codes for CSAPGTPFSYEQYV.

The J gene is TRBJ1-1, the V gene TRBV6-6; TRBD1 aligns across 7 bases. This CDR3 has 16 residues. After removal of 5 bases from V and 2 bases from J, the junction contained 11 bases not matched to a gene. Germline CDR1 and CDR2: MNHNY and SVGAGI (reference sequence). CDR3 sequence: CASSPPPGQRNTEAFF. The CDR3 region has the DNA TGTGCCAGCAGTCCCCCCCCGGGACAGAGAAACACTGAAGCTTTCTTT.

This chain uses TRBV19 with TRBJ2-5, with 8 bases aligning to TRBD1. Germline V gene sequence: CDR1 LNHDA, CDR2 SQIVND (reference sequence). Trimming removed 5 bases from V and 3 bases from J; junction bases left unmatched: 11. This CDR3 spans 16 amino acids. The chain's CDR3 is CASSSTGTGLKETQYF. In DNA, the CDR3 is TGTGCCAGTAGTTCGACCGGGACAGGACTTAAAGAGACCCAGTACTTC. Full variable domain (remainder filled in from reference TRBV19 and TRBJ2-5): DGGITQSPKYLFRKEGQNVTLSCEQNLNHDAMYWYRQDPGQGLRLIYYSQIVNDFQKGDIAEGYSVSREKKESFPLTVTSAQKNPTAFYLCASSSTGTGLKETQYFGPGTRLLVL.

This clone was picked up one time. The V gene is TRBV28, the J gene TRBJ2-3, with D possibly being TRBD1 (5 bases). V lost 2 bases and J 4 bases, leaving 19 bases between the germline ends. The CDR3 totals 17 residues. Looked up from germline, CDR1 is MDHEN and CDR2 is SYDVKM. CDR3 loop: CASSLILRAKVADTQYF. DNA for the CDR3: TGTGCCAGCAGTTTAATCCTCAGGGCAAAGGTAGCAGATACGCAGTATTTT.

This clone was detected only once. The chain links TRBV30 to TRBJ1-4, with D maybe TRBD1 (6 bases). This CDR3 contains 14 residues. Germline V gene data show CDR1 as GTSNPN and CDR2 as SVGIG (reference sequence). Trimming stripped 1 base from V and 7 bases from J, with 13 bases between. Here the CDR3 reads CAWSGDMSLEKLFF. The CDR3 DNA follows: TGTGCCTGGAGTGGGGACATGTCCCTTGAAAAACTGTTTTTT. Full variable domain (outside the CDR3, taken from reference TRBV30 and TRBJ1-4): SQTIHQWPATLVQPVGSPLSLECTVEGTSNPNLYWYRQAAGRGLQLLFYSVGIGQISSEVPQNLSASRPQDRQFILSSKKLLLSDSGFYLCAWSGDMSLEKLFFGSGTQLSVL.

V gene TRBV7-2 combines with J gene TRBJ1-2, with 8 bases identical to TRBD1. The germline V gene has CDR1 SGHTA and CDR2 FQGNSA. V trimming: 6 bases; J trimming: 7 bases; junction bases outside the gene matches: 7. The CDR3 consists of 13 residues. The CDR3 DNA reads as TGTGCCAGCAGTCCGGCAGGGGGCGTTGGCTACACCTTC. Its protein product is CASSPAGGVGYTF. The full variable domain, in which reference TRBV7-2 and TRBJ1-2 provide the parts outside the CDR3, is GAGVSQSPSNKVTEKGKDVELRCDPISGHTALYWYRQSLGQGLEFLIYFQGNSAPDKSGLPSDRFSAERTGGSVSTLTIQRTQQEDSAVYLCASSPAGGVGYTFGSGTRLTVV.

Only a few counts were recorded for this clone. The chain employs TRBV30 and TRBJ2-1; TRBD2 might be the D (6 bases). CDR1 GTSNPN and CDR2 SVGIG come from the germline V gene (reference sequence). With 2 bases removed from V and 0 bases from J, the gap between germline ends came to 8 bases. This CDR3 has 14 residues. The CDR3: CAWSYGGSYNEQFF. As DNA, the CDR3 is TGTGCCTGGAGTTACGGGGGCTCCTACAATGAGCAGTTCTTC.

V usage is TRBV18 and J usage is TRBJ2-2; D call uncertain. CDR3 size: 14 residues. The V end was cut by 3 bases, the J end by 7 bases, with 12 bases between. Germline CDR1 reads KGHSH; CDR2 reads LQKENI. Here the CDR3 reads CASSPLTGVGELFF. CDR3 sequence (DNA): TGTGCCAGCTCACCCTTGACGGGCGTCGGGGAGCTGTTTTTT.

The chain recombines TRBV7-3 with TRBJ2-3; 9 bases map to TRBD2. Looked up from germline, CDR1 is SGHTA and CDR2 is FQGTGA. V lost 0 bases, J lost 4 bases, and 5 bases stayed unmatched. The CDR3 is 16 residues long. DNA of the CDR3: TGTGCCAGCAGCTTAACCGTAGCGGGGGTATCAGATACGCAGTATTTT. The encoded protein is CASSLTVAGVSDTQYF.

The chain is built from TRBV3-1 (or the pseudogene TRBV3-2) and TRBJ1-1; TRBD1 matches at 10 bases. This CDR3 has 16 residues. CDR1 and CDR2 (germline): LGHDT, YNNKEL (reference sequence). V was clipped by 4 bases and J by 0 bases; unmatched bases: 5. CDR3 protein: CASSPRDRGLNTEAFF. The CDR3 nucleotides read TGTGCCAGCAGCCCCCGGGACAGGGGACTGAACACTGAAGCTTTCTTT.

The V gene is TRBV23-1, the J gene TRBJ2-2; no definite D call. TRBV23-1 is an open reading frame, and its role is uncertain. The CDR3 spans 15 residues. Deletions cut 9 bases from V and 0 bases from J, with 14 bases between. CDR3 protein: CARPADGSNTGELFF. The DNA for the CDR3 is TGCGCCAGGCCTGCGGACGGATCGAACACCGGGGAGCTGTTTTTT.

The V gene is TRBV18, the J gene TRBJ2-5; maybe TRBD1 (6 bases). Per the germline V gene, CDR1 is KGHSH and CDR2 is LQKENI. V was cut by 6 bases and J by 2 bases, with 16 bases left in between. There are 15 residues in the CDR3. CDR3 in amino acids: CASSPPGHNQETQYF. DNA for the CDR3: TGTGCCAGCTCGCCTCCGGGACATAATCAAGAGACCCAGTACTTC.

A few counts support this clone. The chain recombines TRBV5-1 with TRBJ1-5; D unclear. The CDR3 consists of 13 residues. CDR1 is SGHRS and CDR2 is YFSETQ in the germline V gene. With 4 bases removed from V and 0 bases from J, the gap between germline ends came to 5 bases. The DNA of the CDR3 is TGCGCCAGCAGCAAGGATAGCAATCAGCCCCAGCATTTT. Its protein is CASSKDSNQPQHF.

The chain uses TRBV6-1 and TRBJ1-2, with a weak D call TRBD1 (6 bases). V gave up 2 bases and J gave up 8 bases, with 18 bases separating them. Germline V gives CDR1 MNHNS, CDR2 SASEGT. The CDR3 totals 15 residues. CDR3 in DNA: TGTGCCAGCAGTGAACCCCGGGGGCCTTTGGAGGGCTACACCTTC. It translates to CASSEPRGPLEGYTF.